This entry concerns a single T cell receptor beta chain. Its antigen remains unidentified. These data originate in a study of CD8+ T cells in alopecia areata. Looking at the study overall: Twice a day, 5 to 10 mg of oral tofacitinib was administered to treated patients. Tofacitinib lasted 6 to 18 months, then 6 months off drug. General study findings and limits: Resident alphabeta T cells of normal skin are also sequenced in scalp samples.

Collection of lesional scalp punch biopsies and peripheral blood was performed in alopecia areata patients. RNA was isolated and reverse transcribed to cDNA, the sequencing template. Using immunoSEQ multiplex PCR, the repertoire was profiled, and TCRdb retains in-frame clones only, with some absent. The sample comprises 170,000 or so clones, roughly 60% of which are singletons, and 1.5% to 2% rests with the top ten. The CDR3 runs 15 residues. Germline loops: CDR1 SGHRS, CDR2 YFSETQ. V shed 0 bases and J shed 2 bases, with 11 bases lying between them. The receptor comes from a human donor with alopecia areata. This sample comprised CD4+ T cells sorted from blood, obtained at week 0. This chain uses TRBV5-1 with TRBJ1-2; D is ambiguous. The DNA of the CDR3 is TGCGCCAGCAGCTTGGCCCCAGAACCAAACTATGGCTACACCTTC. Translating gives CASSLAPEPNYGYTF.